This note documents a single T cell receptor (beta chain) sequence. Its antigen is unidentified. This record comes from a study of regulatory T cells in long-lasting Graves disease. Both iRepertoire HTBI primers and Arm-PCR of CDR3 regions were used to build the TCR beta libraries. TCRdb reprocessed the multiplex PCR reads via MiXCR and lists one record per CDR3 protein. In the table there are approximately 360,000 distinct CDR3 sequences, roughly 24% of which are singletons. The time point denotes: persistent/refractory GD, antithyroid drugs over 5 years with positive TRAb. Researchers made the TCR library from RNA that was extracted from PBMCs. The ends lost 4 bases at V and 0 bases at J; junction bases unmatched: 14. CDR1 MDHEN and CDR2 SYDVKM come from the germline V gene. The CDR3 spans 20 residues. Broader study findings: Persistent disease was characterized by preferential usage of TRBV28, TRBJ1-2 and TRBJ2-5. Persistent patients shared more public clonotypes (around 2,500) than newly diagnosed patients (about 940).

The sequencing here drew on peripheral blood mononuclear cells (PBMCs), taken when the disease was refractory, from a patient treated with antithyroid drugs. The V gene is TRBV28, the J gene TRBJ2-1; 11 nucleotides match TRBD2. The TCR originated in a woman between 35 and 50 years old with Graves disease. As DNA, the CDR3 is TGTGCCAGCAGTTCCATCTCACTAGCGGGAGCCGATAGCTCCTACAATGAGCAGTTCTTC. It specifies CASSSISLAGADSSYNEQFF.